Listed below are T cell receptor beta chains from one sample, sequenced in a study of neurological immune-mediated disorders. One entry per CDR3 protein, called by TCRdb with MiXCR from the 5' RACE reads. Here the sample spans approximately 48,000 distinct CDR3 sequences, 2.5% to 3.5% being singletons. The sample taken for sequencing was PBMCs. These receptors were taken from a woman aged 45-65 years with multiple sclerosis. The CDR3 runs from the conserved cysteine through the conserved F or W. A D gene is named only where the DNA matches it firmly. Each size is once, few, many, or a class for an expanded clone.

clone_size,j_call,d_call,v_call,cdr3_nt,cdr3_aa
many,TRBJ2-1,-,TRBV9,TGTGCCAGCAGCGTTTCAGGACTGGCCAGCTCCTACAATGAGCAGTTCTTC,CASSVSGLASSYNEQFF
many,TRBJ2-3,-,TRBV20-1,TGCAGTGGCAAACCGGGAGCGCTCACAGATACGCAGTATTTT,CSGKPGALTDTQYF
many,TRBJ2-2,-,TRBV20-1,TGCAGTGCTAGAGATTGGGTAGACACCGGGGAGCTGTTTTTT,CSARDWVDTGELFF
many,TRBJ2-1,-,TRBV20-1,TGCAGTGCTAGTGACGGACTCGGAAGCTCCTACAATGAGCAGTTCTTC,CSASDGLGSSYNEQFF
many,TRBJ1-3,-,TRBV20-1,TGCAGTGCTAGATTAGGGGGACCTGGAAACACCATATATTTT,CSARLGGPGNTIYF
many,TRBJ2-3,TRBD2,TRBV20-1,TGCAGTGCCCAGACTAGCACACGCACAGATACGCAGTATTTT,CSAQTSTRTDTQYF
few,TRBJ1-4,-,TRBV20-1,TGCAGTGCTAGTGACCCAAAGGGGGATGAAAAACTGTTTTTT,CSASDPKGDEKLFF
many,TRBJ2-3,TRBD2,TRBV20-1,TGCAGTGCTATTAGCGGGGGGTTCACAGATACGCAGTATTTT,CSAISGGFTDTQYF
many,TRBJ2-1,-,TRBV20-1,TGCAGTGCTACCAGCGGAAGCTCCTACAATGAGCAGTTCTTC,CSATSGSSYNEQFF
many,TRBJ2-3,-,TRBV20-1,TGCAGTGCTAGAAGGGGTAGCACAGATACGCAGTATTTT,CSARRGSTDTQYF
many,TRBJ2-1,TRBD2,TRBV20-1,TGCAGTGCTAGAGGATCCGGGACTAGAGTATTGTATGAGCAGTTCTTC,CSARGSGTRVLYEQFF
many,TRBJ1-1,TRBD1,TRBV5-6,TGTGCCAGCAGCTTATTCCGACAGGGGGCAGCAGGTGTTCCAGAAACTTTCTTT,CASSLFRQGAAGVPETFF
many,TRBJ2-3,TRBD1,TRBV28,TGTGCCAGCCGTTCGCCGACAGGGGTCACAGATACGCAGTATTTT,CASRSPTGVTDTQYF
many,TRBJ1-1,TRBD1,TRBV20-1,TGCAGTGCGCAACAGGGGAGGTGGTGGAACACTGAAGCTTTCTTT,CSAQQGRWWNTEAFF
many,TRBJ1-1,-,TRBV20-1,TGCAGTGCTAGAGATGAGGGAGGGCTGGACACTGAAGCTTTCTTT,CSARDEGGLDTEAFF
many,TRBJ2-3,TRBD1,TRBV29-1,TGCAGCGTCTCGATTGGGACAGGGCGGGATACGCAGTATTTT,CSVSIGTGRDTQYF
many,TRBJ2-4,TRBD2,TRBV20-1,TGCAGTGCTAGTATCCCGGGACTAGCGGCCCAACTAGCCAAAAACATTCAGTACTTC,CSASIPGLAAQLAKNIQYF